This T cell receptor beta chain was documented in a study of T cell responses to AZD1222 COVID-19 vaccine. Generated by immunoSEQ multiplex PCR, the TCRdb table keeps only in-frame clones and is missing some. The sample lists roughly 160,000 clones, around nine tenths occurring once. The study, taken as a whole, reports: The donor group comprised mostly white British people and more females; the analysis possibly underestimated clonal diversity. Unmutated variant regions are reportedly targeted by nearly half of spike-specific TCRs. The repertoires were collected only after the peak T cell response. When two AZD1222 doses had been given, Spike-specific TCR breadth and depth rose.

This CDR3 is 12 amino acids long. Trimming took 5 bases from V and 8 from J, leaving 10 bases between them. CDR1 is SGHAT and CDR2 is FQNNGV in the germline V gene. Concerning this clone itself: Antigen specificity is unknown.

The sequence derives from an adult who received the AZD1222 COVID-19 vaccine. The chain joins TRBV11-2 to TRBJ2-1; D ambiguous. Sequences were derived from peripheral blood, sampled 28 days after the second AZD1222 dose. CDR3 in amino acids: CASSPIFDEQFF. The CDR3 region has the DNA TGTGCCAGCAGCCCGATTTTTGATGAGCAGTTCTTC.